This T cell receptor beta chain was recovered during a study of blood T cell repertoires in COVID-19. Whole-study context: From T cells, B-cell-depleted T cells, or PBMCs came the material, which was cDNA or gDNA.

The CDR3 contains 16 residues. Per germline, CDR1 SGHRS and CDR2 YFSETQ. Trimming removed 5 bases from V and 2 bases from J; junction bases left unmatched: 5. In the original processing: Reference gene primer amplification in the assay estimated nucleated cell counts. Sequenced by immunoSEQ multiplex PCR; TCRdb stores in-frame clones only, minus some. For V, J and clone size, that table is used; D and trimming come from the DNA. The sample lists around 170,000 clones, over 80% occurring once. This chain connects TRBV5-1 to TRBJ2-7; 15 bases match TRBD2. The TCR was taken from a woman aged 60-75 years with acute or convalescent COVID-19. Sequenced input: peripheral blood. The CDR3 DNA is TGCGCCAGCAGGGTCGGACTAGCGGGGGGGACCTACGAGCAGTACTTC. It translates to CASRVGLAGGTYEQYF.